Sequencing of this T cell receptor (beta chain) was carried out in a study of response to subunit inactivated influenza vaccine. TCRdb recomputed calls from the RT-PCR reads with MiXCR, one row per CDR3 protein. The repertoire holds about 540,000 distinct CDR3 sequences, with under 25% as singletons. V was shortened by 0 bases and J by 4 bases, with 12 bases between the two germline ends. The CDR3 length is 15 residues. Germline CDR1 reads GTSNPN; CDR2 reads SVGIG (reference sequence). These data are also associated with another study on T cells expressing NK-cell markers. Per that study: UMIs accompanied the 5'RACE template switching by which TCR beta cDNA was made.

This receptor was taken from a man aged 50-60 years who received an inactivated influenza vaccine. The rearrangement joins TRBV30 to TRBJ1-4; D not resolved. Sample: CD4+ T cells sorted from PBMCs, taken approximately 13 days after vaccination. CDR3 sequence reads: CAWSVLGGLNEKLFF. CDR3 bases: TGTGCCTGGAGTGTACTGGGCGGACTTAATGAAAAACTGTTTTTT.